This T cell receptor (beta chain) was documented in a study of CD8 T cells in Susac syndrome. In the study overall: Among sequenced Susac syndrome patients, about 6 had active disease and roughly eight were in remission. Each patient with Susac syndrome, at the time of blood draw, was therapy-naive, on corticosteroids, or on intravenous immunoglobulin alone.

The CDR3 length is 11 residues. With 8 bases clipped from V and 7 bases from J, the junction kept 2 bases outside the gene matches. Germline-derived CDR1 and CDR2 are MNHEY and SMNVEV (reference sequence). From blood CD8+ and CD4+ T cells, the TCR beta chain was sequenced. When the RNA was reverse transcribed, random hexamers were used with an input of 0.5 to 1 ug. TCR beta CDR3 was amplified by immunoSEQ covering 54 Vbeta and 13 Jbeta. TCRdb reprocessed the immunoSEQ multiplex PCR reads via MiXCR and lists one record per CDR3 protein. This table holds approximately 80,000 distinct CDR3 sequences, roughly 94% found once.

Sequenced material: CD8+ T cells from PBMCs. This sequence was found in a human donor with Susac syndrome. V and J are TRBV27 and TRBJ2-3, with 8 bases fitting TRBD2. In DNA form, the CDR3 reads TGTGCCAGCCAGCGGGGGAATACGCAGTATTTT. This translates into CASQRGNTQYF.